This record covers a single T cell receptor beta chain. Its antigen is as yet unknown. Produced via immunoSEQ multiplex PCR; TCRdb's table is partial and in-frame only. The sample records about 37,000 clones, more than 85% being singletons. The sample belongs to a study of OX40 agonist ivuxolimab in advanced cancers. Overall study: Earlier anti-PD-1, anti-PD-L1 or anti-CTLA-4 therapy was permitted; around 40% had received some. Study-wide points: With doses of 0.1 to 3.0 mg/kg, CD4+ and CD8+ blood T cells had undergone clonal expansion by week 6. Some patients without response likewise showed low normalized clonal expansion. Relative to CD4+, CD8+ T cells held more expanded clones on average.

The specimen was CD4+ or CD8+ T cells sorted from blood, collected in a trial of the OX40 agonist ivuxolimab. The clonotype was recovered from an adult with an advanced solid tumor such as melanoma, head and neck, liver or kidney cancer.

The CDR3 spells CASSSLTGYTGELFF. The CDR3 DNA reads TGTGCCAGCAGCTCCCTGACAGGGTACACCGGGGAGCTGTTTTTT. This chain connects TRBV5-6 to TRBJ2-2; TRBD1 agrees at 7 bases. J was trimmed by 3 bases and V by 3 bases; bases with no gene match: 5. CDR1 is SGHDT and CDR2 is YYEEEE in the germline V gene. CDR3 size: 15 residues.